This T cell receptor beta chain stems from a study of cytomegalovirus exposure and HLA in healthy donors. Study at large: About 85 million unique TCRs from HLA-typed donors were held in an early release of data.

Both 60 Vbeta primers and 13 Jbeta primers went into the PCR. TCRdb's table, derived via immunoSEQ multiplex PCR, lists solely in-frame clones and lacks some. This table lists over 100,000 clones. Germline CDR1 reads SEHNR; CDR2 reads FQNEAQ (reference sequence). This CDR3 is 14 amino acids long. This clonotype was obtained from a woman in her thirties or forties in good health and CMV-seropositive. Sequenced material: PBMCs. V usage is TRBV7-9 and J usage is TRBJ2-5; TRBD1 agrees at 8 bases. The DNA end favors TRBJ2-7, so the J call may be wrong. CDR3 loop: CASSSGQATYEQYF. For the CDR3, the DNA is TGTGCCAGCAGCTCGGGACAGGCTACCTACGAGCAGTACTTC.